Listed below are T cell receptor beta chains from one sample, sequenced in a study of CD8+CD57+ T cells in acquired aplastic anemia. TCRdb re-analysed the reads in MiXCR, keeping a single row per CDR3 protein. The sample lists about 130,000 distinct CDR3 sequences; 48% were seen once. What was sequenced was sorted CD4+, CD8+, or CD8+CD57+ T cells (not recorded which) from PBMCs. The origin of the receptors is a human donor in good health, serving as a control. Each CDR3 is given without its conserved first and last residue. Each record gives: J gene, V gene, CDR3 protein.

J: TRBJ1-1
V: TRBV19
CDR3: ASSIVRGNTEAF

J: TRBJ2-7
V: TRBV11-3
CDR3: ASSLSGVEEQY

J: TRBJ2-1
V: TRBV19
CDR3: ASSSSGGDLYSYNEQF

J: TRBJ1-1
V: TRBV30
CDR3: AWSGEGITNTEAF

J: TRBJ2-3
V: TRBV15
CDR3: ATSSDILAGKTDTQY

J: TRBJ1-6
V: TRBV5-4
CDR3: ASSPDIGKALH

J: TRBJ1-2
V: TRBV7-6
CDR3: ASSLATGGRDGYT

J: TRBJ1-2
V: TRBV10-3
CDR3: AIIGPGQGVYGYT

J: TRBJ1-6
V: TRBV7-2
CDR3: ASRPRGEGPLH

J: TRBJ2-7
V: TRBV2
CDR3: ASTPDRAYEQY

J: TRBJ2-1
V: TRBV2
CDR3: ASMTYNEQF

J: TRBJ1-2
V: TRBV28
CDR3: ASNWGASGYT

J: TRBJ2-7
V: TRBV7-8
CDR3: ASSFDRGQDEQY

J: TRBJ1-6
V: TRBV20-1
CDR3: SARDQLQSPLH

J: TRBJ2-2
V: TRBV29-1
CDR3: SVNSGSDTGELF

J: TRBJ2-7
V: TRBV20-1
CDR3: SAGPGPYEQY

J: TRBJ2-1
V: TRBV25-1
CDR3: ASSGGTSFTEQF

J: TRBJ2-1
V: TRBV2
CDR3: ASSGTSGGDEQF

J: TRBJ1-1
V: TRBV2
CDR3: ASSDRHFNTEAF

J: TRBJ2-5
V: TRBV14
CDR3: ASRPGTSGGWETQY

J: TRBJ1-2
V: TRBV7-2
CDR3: ASSFRDRSNYGCT

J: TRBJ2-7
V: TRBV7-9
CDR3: ASSFGRYEQY

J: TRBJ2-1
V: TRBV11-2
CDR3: ASSLDLAGAYNEQF

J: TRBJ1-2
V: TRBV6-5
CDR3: ASSSATGLIYSYT

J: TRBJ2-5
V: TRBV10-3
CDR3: AISEYGGQETQY

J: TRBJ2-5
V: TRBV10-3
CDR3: AIGSGTSGGQTQY

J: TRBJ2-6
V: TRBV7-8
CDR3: ASSTRSLSGANVLT